The 11 T cell receptor beta chains below come from one sample, sequenced in a study of cytomegalovirus exposure and HLA in healthy donors. Data came from immunoSEQ multiplex PCR; TCRdb stores just in-frame clones and leaves some out. This sample carries some 88,000 clones, 96% of them seen once, and the ten largest clones take 0.6% to 0.85%. Source material: PBMCs. The origin of the receptors is a man between 18 and 29 years old in good health and CMV-seronegative.

The rearrangement joins TRBV6-6 to TRBJ1-5, with TRBD1 matching 9 bases. The germline gives CDR1 MNHNY, CDR2 SVGAGI (reference sequence). This CDR3 has 15 amino acids. J gave up 7 bases and V 5 bases, and 9 bases lay outside the gene matches. The CDR3 protein is CASSPTGTGLQPQHF. Here the CDR3 DNA reads TGTGCCAGCAGTCCGACCGGGACAGGGCTGCAGCCCCAGCATTTT.

This clone was recorded only once. The genes are TRBV29-1 and TRBJ2-7; the D gene is possibly TRBD2 (5 bases). V was shortened by 6 bases and J by 1 base, with 13 bases between the two germline ends. The germline CDR1 and CDR2 sequences are SQVTM and ANQGSEA. The CDR3 is 13 amino acids. The CDR3 DNA is TGCAGCGTGCGACCCACGGGATCCTACGAGCAGTACTTC. Amino acids: CSVRPTGSYEQYF.

The chain joins TRBV6-5 to TRBJ1-3, with D hard to call. The CDR3 length is 14 residues. The germline V gene has CDR1 MNHEY and CDR2 SVGAGI. Trimming shortened V by 4 bases and J by 0 bases, and 7 bases separated the two germline ends. The CDR3 nucleotides read TGTGCCAGCAGTTCCCCATTCTCTGGAAACACCATATATTTT. Protein: CASSSPFSGNTIYF.

This chain uses TRBV5-1 with TRBJ1-2; D is perhaps TRBD1 (5 bases). V lost 0 bases and J 6 bases, leaving 18 bases between the germline ends. The CDR3 contains 16 residues. Germline V gene sequence: CDR1 SGHRS, CDR2 YFSETQ. The CDR3 nucleotides read TGCGCCAGCAGCTTGGCAGGGAGGGTACTTTTTGATGGCTACACCTTC. Its protein is CASSLAGRVLFDGYTF.

The CDR3, as DNA: TGTGCCAGTAGTCCCCCGGGGGCTGGAAACACCATATATTTT. Its translation is CASSPPGAGNTIYF. The chain recombines TRBV19 with TRBJ1-3; tentatively, D is TRBD1 (5 bases). CDR3 length: 14 amino acids. Trimming shortened V by 5 bases and J by 2 bases, and 10 bases separated the two germline ends. Germline loops: CDR1 LNHDA, CDR2 SQIVND (reference sequence).

The CDR3 nucleotides are TGTGCCAGCAGCCAAGAAGGGTGGACTAGCGGCTACAATGAGCAGTTCTTC. Its protein product is CASSQEGWTSGYNEQFF. V usage is TRBV14 and J usage is TRBJ2-1, with 10 bases that match TRBD2. The V gene end was trimmed by 0 bases and the J gene end by 3 bases; junction bases not matched to a gene: 5. The CDR3 extends over 17 amino acids. Germline V gene lookup returns CDR1 SGHDN and CDR2 FVKESK.

This clone appeared once. The genes are TRBV5-1 and TRBJ2-2, with 14 bases fitting TRBD2. Germline V gives CDR1 SGHRS, CDR2 YFSETQ. The CDR3 contains 17 residues. The junction had 8 bases not matched to a gene; V was cut back by 4 bases and J by 6 bases. CDR3 sequence (DNA): TGCGCCAGCAGCGTAGGACTAGCGGGAGGTGCCGCCGGGGAGCTGTTTTTT. It encodes CASSVGLAGGAAGELFF.

This clone has a single count. The rearrangement links TRBV5-6 to TRBJ1-2, with D hard to call. Germline assignment: CDR1 SGHDT and CDR2 YYEEEE. CDR3 length: 15 amino acids. Trimming left V 3 bases short and J 4 bases short, with 16 bases between. CDR3 in amino acids: CASSSSALGGYGYTF. The CDR3 region has the DNA TGTGCCAGCAGCTCCTCGGCACTAGGAGGCTATGGCTACACCTTC.

This sequence joins TRBV6-4 and TRBJ1-4; D call uncertain. V lost 6 bases, J lost 2 bases, and 7 bases lay in between. Germline V gene sequence: CDR1 MRHNA, CDR2 SNTAGT. This CDR3 has 13 amino acids. CDR3 protein: CASSRVTNEKLFF. The CDR3 region has the DNA TGTGCCAGCAGCCGTGTGACTAATGAAAAACTGTTTTTT.

The chain joins TRBV4-1 to TRBJ2-7; 12 nucleotides align to TRBD2. Germline lookup yields CDR1 MGHRA and CDR2 YSYEKL. CDR3 length: 15 residues. The trim removed 1 base at V and 6 bases at J, leaving 4 bases unmatched. CDR3: CASSQGLAGEVEQYF. CDR3 DNA sequence: TGCGCCAGCAGCCAAGGACTAGCGGGAGAGGTCGAGCAGTACTTC.

The rearrangement joins TRBV28 to TRBJ2-1; tentatively, D is TRBD1 (6 bases). There are 15 residues in the CDR3. V was cut by 4 bases and J by 5 bases, with 15 bases left in between. CDR1 and CDR2 (germline): MDHEN, SYDVKM. For the CDR3, the DNA is TGTGCCAGCAGTTCTCTACAGGGTGAGGACAATGAGCAGTTCTTC. Translation gives CASSSLQGEDNEQFF.